This TCR beta chain was sequenced for a study of T cell changes during pregnancy in multiple sclerosis. Trimming stripped 2 bases from V and 0 bases from J, with 13 bases between. Per the germline V gene, CDR1 is MDHEN and CDR2 is SYDVKM. The CDR3 loop spans 16 amino acids. Libraries were prepared by immunoSEQ multiplex PCR; TCRdb keeps only in-frame clonotypes and omits some of them. This sample has tens of thousands of clones, with around 93% found just once. The chain has TRBV28 and TRBJ1-1; the D gene is possibly TRBD1 (6 bases). Sequencing was performed on peripheral blood, taken in the third trimester of pregnancy. The clonotype comes from a female donor in good health, enrolled as a control in a pregnancy study. The DNA for the CDR3 is TGTGCCAGCAGTTTAAATGACGAGGGGGTGAACACTGAAGCTTTCTTT. It is translated as CASSLNDEGVNTEAFF.